The 18 T cell receptor beta chains reported below all come from one sample, sequenced in a study of OX40 agonist ivuxolimab in advanced cancers. Sequencing was performed with immunoSEQ multiplex PCR; in TCRdb, only in-frame clones are kept and a portion is missing. The top ten clones hold roughly 13% of a sample with under 40,000 clones, approximately 80% of them seen once. The specimen comprised CD4+ or CD8+ T cells sorted from blood, sampled in a trial of the OX40 agonist ivuxolimab. These receptors all stem from an adult with an advanced solid tumor such as melanoma, head and neck, liver or kidney cancer.

The chain joins TRBV6-5 to TRBJ1-2; D gene unclear. The germline V gene has CDR1 MNHEY and CDR2 SVGAGI. Between the trimmed V and J ends, which lost 4 bases and 0 bases, there was a span of 6 bases. The CDR3 loop spans 13 amino acids. The CDR3: CASSSLTNYGYTF. The DNA for the CDR3 is TGTGCCAGCAGTTCCTTAACTAACTATGGCTACACCTTC.

This clone is judged medium-sized (0.01 to 0.1%). The V gene is TRBV9, the J gene TRBJ2-3; no clear D. V lost 2 bases, J lost 0 bases, and 7 bases lay in between. Germline V gene lookup returns CDR1 SGDLS and CDR2 YYNGEE. The length of the CDR3 is 14 residues. CDR3 coding DNA: TGTGCCAGCAGCGTTGATCAGAGCACAGATACGCAGTATTTT. This translates into CASSVDQSTDTQYF.

The J gene is TRBJ2-3, the V gene TRBV9; no firm D call. CDR1 is SGDLS and CDR2 is YYNGEE in the germline V gene. The V gene lost 4 bases and the J gene lost 2 bases, with 8 bases spanning the gap. The CDR3 has 13 amino acids. CDR3 protein: CASSPVSTDTQYF. CDR3 sequence (DNA): TGTGCCAGCAGCCCGGTGTCCACAGATACGCAGTATTTT.

The genes are TRBV18 and TRBJ1-1; the match to TRBD1 covers 10 bases. The CDR3 loop spans 14 amino acids. Trimming removed 2 bases from V and 7 bases from J; junction bases left unmatched: 4. Germline CDR1 and CDR2: KGHSH and LQKENI. CDR3 region: CASSPRTGGDEAFF. The CDR3, as DNA: TGTGCCAGCTCACCAAGGACAGGGGGTGATGAAGCTTTCTTT.

In DNA form, the CDR3 reads TGCGCCAGCAGCATGGGACAGGGGAATCAGCCCCAGCATTTT. This codes for CASSMGQGNQPQHF. V usage is TRBV5-1 and J usage is TRBJ1-5; 10 bases agree with TRBD1. The V gene end was trimmed by 4 bases and the J gene end by 4 bases; junction bases not matched to a gene: 2. Germline CDR1 reads SGHRS; CDR2 reads YFSETQ. The CDR3 length is 14 residues.

V and J are TRBV11-3 and TRBJ2-3; the D gene is possibly TRBD2 (5 bases). The CDR3 sequence is 16 residues long. V lost 8 bases to trimming and J lost 4 bases, with 22 bases between them. The germline V gene encodes CDR1 SGHNT and CDR2 YENEEA. CDR3 protein: CASSPGQLVGADTQYF. In DNA form, the CDR3 reads TGTGCCAGCTCCCCCGGGCAACTAGTGGGCGCAGATACGCAGTATTTT.

This sequence joins TRBV13 and TRBJ2-2; 10 bases map to TRBD1. Germline CDR1 PRHDT, CDR2 FYEKMQ (reference sequence). This CDR3 spans 15 amino acids. V shed 4 bases and J 8 bases; nucleotides not matched to a gene: 7. The CDR3 DNA reads TGTGCCAGCAGCTCCCGGACAGGGGGTATAGGGGAGCTGTTTTTT. This gives the protein CASSSRTGGIGELFF.

J is TRBJ2-7 and V is TRBV5-4; no clear D. V gave up 3 bases and J gave up 0 bases, with 7 bases separating them. The CDR3 spans 13 residues. The V gene's germline CDR1 is SGHNT and CDR2 YYREEE (reference sequence). CDR3 in amino acids: CASSSKSSYEQYF. The CDR3 bases are TGTGCCAGCAGCTCAAAAAGCTCCTACGAGCAGTACTTC.

This clone was found a few times. V gene TRBV27 combines with J gene TRBJ1-3; tentative D call: TRBD1 (5 bases). The CDR3 is 15 residues long. CDR1 is MNHEY and CDR2 is SMNVEV in the germline V gene (reference sequence). Trimming stripped 8 bases from V and 0 bases from J, with 14 bases between. The DNA for the CDR3 is TGTGCCAGCGGCCCCGGGACTCACTCTGGAAACACCATATATTTT. Translated: CASGPGTHSGNTIYF.

This chain connects TRBV5-1 to TRBJ2-2; no definite D call. The length of the CDR3 is 14 residues. CDR1 and CDR2 from the germline V gene are SGHRS and YFSETQ. V was cut by 0 bases and J by 9 bases, with 12 bases left in between. CDR3 nucleotide sequence: TGCGCCAGCAGCTTGGACTCTCCCGCCAGGGAGCTGTTTTTT. It encodes CASSLDSPARELFF. Looking up the rest from reference TRBV5-1 and TRBJ2-2 gives the full variable domain: KAGVTQTPRYLIKTRGQQVTLSCSPISGHRSVSWYQQTPGQGLQFLFEYFSETQRNKGNFPGRFSGRQFSNSRSEMNVSTLELGDSALYLCASSLDSPARELFFGEGSRLTVL.

The chain is built from TRBV25-1 and TRBJ1-6, with D unclear. This CDR3 is 13 amino acids long. With 5 bases removed from V and 10 bases from J, the gap between germline ends came to 12 bases. The germline gives CDR1 MGHDK, CDR2 SYGVNS. The CDR3 sequence: CASSHRPGSPLHF. CDR3 bases: TGTGCCAGCAGTCACCGCCCGGGATCACCCCTCCACTTT.

The rearrangement links TRBV5-1 to TRBJ2-3; perhaps TRBD1 as D (7 bases). Trimming shortened V by 4 bases and J by 3 bases, and 18 bases separated the two germline ends. The CDR3 loop spans 16 amino acids. Germline V gives CDR1 SGHRS, CDR2 YFSETQ. The CDR3 DNA sequence: TGCGCCAGCAGCCCCAACCCGACAGGGAGGACAGATACGCAGTATTTT. Translated: CASSPNPTGRTDTQYF.

The rearrangement links TRBV6-1 to TRBJ1-1, with D possibly matching TRBD1 (5 bases). Trimming removed 1 base from V and 11 bases from J, with 17 bases in between. This CDR3 has 14 residues. CDR1 is MNHNS, CDR2 SASEGT, per germline. The DNA of the CDR3 is TGTGCCAGCAGTGAAGGTGGGACGAGGTTCGGGGCTTTCTTT. It specifies CASSEGGTRFGAFF.

The genes are TRBV6-4 and TRBJ1-1, with a tentative D call TRBD1 (6 bases). The CDR3 sequence is 14 residues long. Germline V gene sequence: CDR1 MRHNA, CDR2 SNTAGT. Trimming took off 6 bases at V and 8 bases at J, with 19 bases between the two ends. The CDR3, as DNA: TGTGCCAGCAGCTTGACACAGGGCGCCGGCGAAGCTTTCTTT. This codes for CASSLTQGAGEAFF.

V is TRBV2 and J is TRBJ1-1, with a tentative D call TRBD1 (6 bases). Per the germline V gene, CDR1 is SNHLY and CDR2 is FYNNEI. The germline V and J ends were trimmed by 5 bases and 10 bases, with 17 bases remaining between them. The CDR3 runs to 13 residues. The DNA for the CDR3 is TGTGCCAGCAGTCCAAGGCCGGACAGCAGAGCTTTCTTT. Translated: CASSPRPDSRAFF.

The chain is built from TRBV2 and TRBJ1-1, with unresolved D. Trimming took off 2 bases at V and 3 bases at J, with 10 bases between the two ends. CDR3 length equals 14 residues. Germline CDR1 SNHLY, CDR2 FYNNEI. The CDR3 DNA is TGTGCCAGCAGTGAATGGCAGACGCACACTGAAGCTTTCTTT. The encoded protein is CASSEWQTHTEAFF.

The genes are TRBV20-1 and TRBJ2-7; no firm D call. V was shortened by 5 bases and J by 6 bases, with 8 bases between the two germline ends. Germline V gives CDR1 DFQATT, CDR2 SNEGSKA (reference sequence). There are 10 residues in the CDR3. The CDR3 DNA follows: TGCAGTGCTCCCGCGGCCGAGCAGTACTTC. Encoded protein: CSAPAAEQYF.

This chain joins TRBV2 and TRBJ2-7; 11 positions match TRBD2. Germline values: CDR1 SNHLY, CDR2 FYNNEI. V was clipped by 6 bases and J by 6 bases; unmatched bases: 13. The CDR3 loop spans 16 amino acids. The CDR3 sequence is CASRPGASGRFGEQYF. In nucleotides, the CDR3 is TGTGCCAGCAGACCCGGGGCTAGCGGGAGGTTCGGCGAGCAGTACTTC.